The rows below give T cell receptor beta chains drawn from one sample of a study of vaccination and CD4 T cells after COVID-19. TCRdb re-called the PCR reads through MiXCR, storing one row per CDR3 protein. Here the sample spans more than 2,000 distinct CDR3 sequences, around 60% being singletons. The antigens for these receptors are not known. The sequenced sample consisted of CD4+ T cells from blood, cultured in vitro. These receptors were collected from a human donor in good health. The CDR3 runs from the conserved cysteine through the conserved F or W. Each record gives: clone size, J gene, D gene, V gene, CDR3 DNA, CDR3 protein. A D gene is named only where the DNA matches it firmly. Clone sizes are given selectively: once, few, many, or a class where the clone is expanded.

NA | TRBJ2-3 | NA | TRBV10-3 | TGTGCCATCAGTCCCCCTGAAGGAGATACGCAGTATTTT | CAISPPEGDTQYF
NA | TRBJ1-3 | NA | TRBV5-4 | TGTGCCAGCAGTTTACTGGGGAACACCATATATTTT | CASSLLGNTIYF
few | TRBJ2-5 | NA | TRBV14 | TGTGCCAGCAGCCAACACAGGGGGGGGACATCGGAGACCCAGTACTTC | CASSQHRGGTSETQYF
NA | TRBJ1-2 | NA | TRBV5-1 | TGCGCCAGCAGACAGACAGCCAACTATGGCTACACCTTC | CASRQTANYGYTF
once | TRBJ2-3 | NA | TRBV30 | TGTGCCTGTTTCCTAGCGATGGAGGCAGATACGCAGTATTTT | CACFLAMEADTQYF
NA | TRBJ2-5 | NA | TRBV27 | TGTGCCAGCAGATCAAACAGCGGACGGGTTATCGAGACCCAGTACTTC | CASRSNSGRVIETQYF
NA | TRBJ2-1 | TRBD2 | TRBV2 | TGTGCCAGCGCCGGGACTAGCGGGGGGCCGGGTGAGCAGTTCTTC | CASAGTSGGPGEQFF
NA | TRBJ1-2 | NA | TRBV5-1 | TGCGCCAGCAAAGACCTGAGGGCCCACACTAATGGCTACACCTTC | CASKDLRAHTNGYTF
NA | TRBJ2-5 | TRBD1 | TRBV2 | TGTGCCAGCAGTGGACAGGGCGGTTTTGAGACCCAGTACTTC | CASSGQGGFETQYF
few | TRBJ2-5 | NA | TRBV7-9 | TGTGCCAGCAGCTTAGGGGACACCAGGGAGACCCAGTACTTC | CASSLGDTRETQYF
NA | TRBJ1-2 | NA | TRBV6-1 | TGTGCCAGCAGCCCCGGGGTTAACTATGGCTACACCTTC | CASSPGVNYGYTF
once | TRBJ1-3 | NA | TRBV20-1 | TGCAGTGCCCCGACAACTCTCTCTGGAAACACCATATATTTT | CSAPTTLSGNTIYF
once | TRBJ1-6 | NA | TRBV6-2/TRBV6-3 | TGTGCCAGCAGTTGGGCAGGGGTGAGTTCACCCCTCCACTTT | CASSWAGVSSPLHF
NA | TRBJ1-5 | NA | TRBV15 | TGTGCCACTCAGGGTGGGGGCGGTCAGCCCCAGCATTTT | CATQGGGGQPQHF
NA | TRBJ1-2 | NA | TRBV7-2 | TGTGCCAGCAGCCCGGCTCGAGGGGGTGGCTACACCTTC | CASSPARGGGYTF
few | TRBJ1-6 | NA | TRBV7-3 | TGTGCCAGCAGCTACTATAATTCACCCCTCCACTTT | CASSYYNSPLHF
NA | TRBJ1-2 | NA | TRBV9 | TGTGCCAGCAGCCCAGCTGGGGACGGTAACTATGGCTACACCTTC | CASSPAGDGNYGYTF
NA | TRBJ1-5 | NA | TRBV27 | TGTGCCAGCAGTACACAGAGGGGGTTCAATCAGCCCCAGCATTTT | CASSTQRGFNQPQHF
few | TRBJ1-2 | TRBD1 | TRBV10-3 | TGTGCCATCAGTAGGGGACAGATGACGAACTATGGCTACACCTTC | CAISRGQMTNYGYTF
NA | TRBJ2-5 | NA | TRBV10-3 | TGTGCCATCAGTGAGTCGAAAGGGCCTGGAGAGACCCAGTACTTC | CAISESKGPGETQYF
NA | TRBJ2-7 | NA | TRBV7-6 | TGTGCCAGCAGCCTTACCGGACAGATCTCCTACGAGCAGTACTTC | CASSLTGQISYEQYF
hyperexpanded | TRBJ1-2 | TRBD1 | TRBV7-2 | TGTGCCAGCAGCAGGACAGGGAGCGGCTACACCTTC | CASSRTGSGYTF
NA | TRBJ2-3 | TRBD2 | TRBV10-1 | TGCGCCAGCAGCCGACAGGCGGGACTAGCGACAGATACGCAGTATTTT | CASSRQAGLATDTQYF
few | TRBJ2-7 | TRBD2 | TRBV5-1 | TGCGCCAGCAGCTTGGGCGGGAGTGGGTACGAGCAGTACTTC | CASSLGGSGYEQYF
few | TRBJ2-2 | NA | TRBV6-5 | TGTGCCAGCAGTTACCTCCTGACGGGGACCGGGGAGCTGTTTTTT | CASSYLLTGTGELFF
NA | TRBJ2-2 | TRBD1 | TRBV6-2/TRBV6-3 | TGTGCCAGCAGTTACTTCAGGGACAGGGGACGCACCGGGGAGCTGTTTTTT | CASSYFRDRGRTGELFF
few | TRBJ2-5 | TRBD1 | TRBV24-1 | TGTGCCACCAGTGATCCCACAGGGGGTCTTCAGGAGACCCAGTACTTC | CATSDPTGGLQETQYF
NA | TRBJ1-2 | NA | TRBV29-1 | TGCAGCGTTGAAGATTCCGGGCTCTATGGCTACACCTTC | CSVEDSGLYGYTF
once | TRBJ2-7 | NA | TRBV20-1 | TGCGGAGTAGGGGATGATGCAGGGGCGGGATACGAGCAGTACTTC | CGVGDDAGAGYEQYF
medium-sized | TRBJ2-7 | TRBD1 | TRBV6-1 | TGTGCCAGCGCCCGGGCCGGGACAGGCTACTACGAGCAGTACTTC | CASARAGTGYYEQYF
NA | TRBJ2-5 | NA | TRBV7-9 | TGTGCCAGCAGCTTAGACAGAGACCGGGAGACCCAGTACTTC | CASSLDRDRETQYF
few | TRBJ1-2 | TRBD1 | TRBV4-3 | TGCGCCAGCAGCCAAAATACAGGGGTTGGTGGCTACACCTTC | CASSQNTGVGGYTF
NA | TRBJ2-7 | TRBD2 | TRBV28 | TGTGCCAGCAGTTTAGGCGGGGGGAAAGAGCAGTACTTC | CASSLGGGKEQYF
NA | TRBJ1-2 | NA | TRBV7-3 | TGTGCCAGCAGCTTAACAGGGGAAGGCTACACCTTC | CASSLTGEGYTF
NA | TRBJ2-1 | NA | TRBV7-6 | TGTGCCAGCAGCACCACTCAGGGCTCTGAGCAGTTCTTC | CASSTTQGSEQFF
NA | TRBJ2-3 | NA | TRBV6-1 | TGTGCCAGCAGCGGACTTGGGTCCGTCACAGATACGCAGTATTTT | CASSGLGSVTDTQYF
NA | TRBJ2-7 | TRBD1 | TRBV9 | TGTGCCAGCAGCACCGGGACAGGGGGCTACGAGCAGTACTTC | CASSTGTGGYEQYF
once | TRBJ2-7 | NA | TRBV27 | TGTGCCAGCAGTCCAAGTTTCAACTACGAGCAGTACTTC | CASSPSFNYEQYF
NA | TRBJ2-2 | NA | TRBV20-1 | TGCAGTGGTCTTAGACTCGCGAACACCGGGGAGCTGTTTTTT | CSGLRLANTGELFF
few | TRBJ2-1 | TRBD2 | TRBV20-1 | TGCAGTGCAGCCGGGACTAGCGGGAGAAAGTTCTCCTACAATGAGCAGTTCTTC | CSAAGTSGRKFSYNEQFF
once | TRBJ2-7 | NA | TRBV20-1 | TGCAGTGCTTACCGATCCCACGAGCAGTACTTC | CSAYRSHEQYF
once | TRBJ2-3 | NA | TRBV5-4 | TGTGCCACCTCTAGCGACACAGATACGCAGTATTTT | CATSSDTDTQYF
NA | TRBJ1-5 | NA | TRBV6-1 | TGTGCCGTTCCCGGGCCAGGGCTATCAAATCAGCCCCAGCATTTT | CAVPGPGLSNQPQHF
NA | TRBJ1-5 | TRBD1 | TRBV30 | TGTGCCTGGAGTGGGACAGGGAATCAGCCCCAGCATTTT | CAWSGTGNQPQHF
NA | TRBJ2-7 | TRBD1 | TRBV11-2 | TGTGCCAGCAGCTTCTTCTCCGGGACAGCGACCTACGAGCAGTACTTC | CASSFFSGTATYEQYF
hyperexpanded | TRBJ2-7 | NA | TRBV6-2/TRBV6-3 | TGTGCCAGCAGTTACGTACAGGGTACGGGCGAGCAGTACTTC | CASSYVQGTGEQYF
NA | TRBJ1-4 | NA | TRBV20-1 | TGCAGTGCTAGAGATTTGGGGGCGCGAAAACTGTTTTTT | CSARDLGARKLFF
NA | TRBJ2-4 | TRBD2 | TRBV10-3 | TGTGCCATCAGTCAAGGCGTTGGGACTAGCGGGACCAAAAACATTCAGTACTTC | CAISQGVGTSGTKNIQYF
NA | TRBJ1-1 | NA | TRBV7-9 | TGTGCCAGCACAAGCCAGGGGAGCACTGAAGCTTTCTTT | CASTSQGSTEAFF
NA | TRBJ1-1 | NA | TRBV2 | TGTGCCAGCAGTGAAGAGGGGGGCGTACTGACTGAAGCTTTCTTT | CASSEEGGVLTEAFF
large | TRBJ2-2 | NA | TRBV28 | TGTGCCAGCAGTTCCCGTGGTATAGGGGAGCTGTTTTTT | CASSSRGIGELFF
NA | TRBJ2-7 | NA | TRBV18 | TGTGCCAGCTCACCTAGACAGGCGGATCACTACGAGCAGTACTTC | CASSPRQADHYEQYF
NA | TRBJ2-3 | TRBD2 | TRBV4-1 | TGCGCCAGCAGCCTGACTAGCGGGGGGAGCACAGATACGCAGTATTTT | CASSLTSGGSTDTQYF